This T cell receptor (beta chain) was documented in a study of blood T cell repertoires in COVID-19. In the authors' workflow: Counts of nucleated cells, estimated from reference gene primer amplification, were obtained. The assay was immunoSEQ multiplex PCR, and TCRdb's table has in-frame clones only and misses some. V, J and clone size reflect that table, while D and trimming were determined from the DNA. Among around 310,000 clones listed, roughly 88% were seen once. Material for sequencing was peripheral blood. The sequence came from a woman aged 50 to 60 with active or convalescent COVID-19.

The CDR3 nucleotides read TGTGCCAGCAGCCCTATGCTAGCGGGAGTTTACAATGAGCAGTTCTTC. This gives the protein CASSPMLAGVYNEQFF. This chain links TRBV11-1 with TRBJ2-1, with 10 bases identical to TRBD2. The J segment lost 4 bases and the V segment lost 5 bases, leaving 8 bases of the junction unmatched. Looked up from germline, CDR1 is SGHAT and CDR2 is FQDESV (reference sequence). The CDR3 extends over 16 amino acids.